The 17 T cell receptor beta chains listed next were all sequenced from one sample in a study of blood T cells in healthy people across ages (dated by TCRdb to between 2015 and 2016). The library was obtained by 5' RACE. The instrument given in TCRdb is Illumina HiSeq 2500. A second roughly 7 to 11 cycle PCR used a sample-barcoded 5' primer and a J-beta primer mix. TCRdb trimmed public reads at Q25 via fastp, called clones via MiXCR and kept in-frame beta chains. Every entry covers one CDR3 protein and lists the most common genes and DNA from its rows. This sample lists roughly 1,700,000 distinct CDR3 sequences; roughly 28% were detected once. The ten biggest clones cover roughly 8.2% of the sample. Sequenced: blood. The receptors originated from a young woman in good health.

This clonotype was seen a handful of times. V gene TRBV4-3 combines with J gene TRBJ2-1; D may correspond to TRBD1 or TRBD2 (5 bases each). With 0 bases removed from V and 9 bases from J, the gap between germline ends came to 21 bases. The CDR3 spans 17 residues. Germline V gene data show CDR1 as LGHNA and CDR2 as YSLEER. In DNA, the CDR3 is TGCGCCAGCAGCCAAGAGACCCTCCCCAGTGGGGGAGTTGAGCAGTTCTTC. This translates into CASSQETLPSGGVEQFF.

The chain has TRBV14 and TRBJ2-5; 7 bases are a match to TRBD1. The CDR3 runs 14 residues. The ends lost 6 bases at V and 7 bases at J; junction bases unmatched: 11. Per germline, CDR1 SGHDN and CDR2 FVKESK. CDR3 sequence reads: CASSKTGPGRTQYF. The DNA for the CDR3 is TGTGCCAGCAGTAAGACAGGGCCAGGGAGGACCCAGTACTTC.

The DNA for the CDR3 is TGTGCCAGCAGCCAGGCCCCGGCGCGCAATCAGCCCCAGCATTTT. It is translated as CASSQAPARNQPQHF. The chain links TRBV3-1 to TRBJ1-5; D remains ambiguous. With 3 bases removed from V and 2 bases from J, the gap between germline ends came to 11 bases. CDR1 LGHDT and CDR2 YNNKEL come from the germline V gene (reference sequence). CDR3 length equals 15 residues.

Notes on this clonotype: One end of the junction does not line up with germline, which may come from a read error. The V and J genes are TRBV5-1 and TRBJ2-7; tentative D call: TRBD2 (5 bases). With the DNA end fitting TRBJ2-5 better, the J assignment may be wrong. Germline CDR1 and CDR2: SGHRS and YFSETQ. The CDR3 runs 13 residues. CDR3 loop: CASSLGDFETQYF. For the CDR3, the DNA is TGTGCCAGCAGCTTGGGAGATTTCGAGACCCAGTACTTC.

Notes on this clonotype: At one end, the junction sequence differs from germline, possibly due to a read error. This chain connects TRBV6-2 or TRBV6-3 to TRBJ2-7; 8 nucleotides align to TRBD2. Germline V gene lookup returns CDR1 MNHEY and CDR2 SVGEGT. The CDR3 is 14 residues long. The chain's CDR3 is CASSGSGGPYERYF. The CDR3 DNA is TGTGCCAGCAGTGGGTCGGGAGGGCCCTACGAGCGGTACTTC.

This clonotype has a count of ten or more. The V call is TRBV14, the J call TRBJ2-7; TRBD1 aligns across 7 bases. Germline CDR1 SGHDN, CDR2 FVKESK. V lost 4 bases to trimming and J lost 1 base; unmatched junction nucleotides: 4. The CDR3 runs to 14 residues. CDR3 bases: TGTGCCAGCAGCCGGACAGGAGTGTCCTACGAGCAGTACTTC. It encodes CASSRTGVSYEQYF. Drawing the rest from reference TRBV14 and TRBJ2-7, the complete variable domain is EAGVTQFPSHSVIEKGQTVTLRCDPISGHDNLYWYRRVMGKEIKFLLHFVKESKQDESGMPNNRFLAERTGGTYSTLKVQPAELEDSGVYFCASSRTGVSYEQYFGPGTRLTVT.

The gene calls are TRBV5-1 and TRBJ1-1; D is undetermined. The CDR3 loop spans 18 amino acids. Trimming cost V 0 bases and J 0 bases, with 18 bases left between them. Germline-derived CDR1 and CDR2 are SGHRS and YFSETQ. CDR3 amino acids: CASSLDYSLQIMNTEAFF. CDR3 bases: TGCGCCAGCAGCTTGGATTACAGTCTCCAGATTATGAACACTGAAGCTTTCTTT.

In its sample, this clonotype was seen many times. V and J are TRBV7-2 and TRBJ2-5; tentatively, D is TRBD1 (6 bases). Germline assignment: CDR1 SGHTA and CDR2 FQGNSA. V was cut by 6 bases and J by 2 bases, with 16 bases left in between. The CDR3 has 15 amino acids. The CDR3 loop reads CASSTDRQRQETQYF. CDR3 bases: TGTGCCAGCAGTACGGACAGACAGCGTCAAGAGACCCAGTACTTC. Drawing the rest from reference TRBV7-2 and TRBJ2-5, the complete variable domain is GAGVSQSPSNKVTEKGKDVELRCDPISGHTALYWYRQSLGQGLEFLIYFQGNSAPDKSGLPSDRFSAERTGGSVSTLTIQRTQQEDSAVYLCASSTDRQRQETQYFGPGTRLLVL.

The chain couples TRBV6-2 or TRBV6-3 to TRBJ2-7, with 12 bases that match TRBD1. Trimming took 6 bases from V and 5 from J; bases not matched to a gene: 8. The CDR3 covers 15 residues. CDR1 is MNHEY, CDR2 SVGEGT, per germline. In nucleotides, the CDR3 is TGTGCCAGCAGACGGTGGGACAGGGGGCGAGACGAGCAGTACTTC. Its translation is CASRRWDRGRDEQYF.

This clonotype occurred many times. DNA for the CDR3: TGCAGTGCTACAGGGATGAGCTCCTACAATGAGCAGTTCTTC. Protein product: CSATGMSSYNEQFF. The chain recombines TRBV20-1 with TRBJ2-1; tentative D call: TRBD1 (5 bases). V gave up 4 bases and J gave up 0 bases, with 10 bases separating them. CDR3 length equals 14 residues. CDR1 and CDR2 (germline): DFQATT, SNEGSKA (reference sequence).

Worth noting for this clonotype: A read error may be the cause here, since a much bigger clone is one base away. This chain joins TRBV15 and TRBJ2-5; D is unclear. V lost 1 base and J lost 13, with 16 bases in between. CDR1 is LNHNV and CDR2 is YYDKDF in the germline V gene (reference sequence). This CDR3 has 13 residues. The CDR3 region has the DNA TGTGCCACCAGCAGAGTATCAGGTTACGAGCGGTACTTC. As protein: CATSRVSGYERYF.

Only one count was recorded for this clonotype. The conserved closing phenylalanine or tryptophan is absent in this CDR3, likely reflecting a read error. CDR3 sequence (DNA): TGTACCAGCAGGAGACTAGCGGGGGCCCTCCCGGGAGATACGCAGTATGTT. Protein sequence: CTSRRLAGALPGDTQYV. The chain uses TRBV6-5 and TRBJ2-3, with 12 nucleotides matching TRBD2. The CDR3 runs 17 residues. Germline V lookup: CDR1 MNHEY, CDR2 SVGAGI.

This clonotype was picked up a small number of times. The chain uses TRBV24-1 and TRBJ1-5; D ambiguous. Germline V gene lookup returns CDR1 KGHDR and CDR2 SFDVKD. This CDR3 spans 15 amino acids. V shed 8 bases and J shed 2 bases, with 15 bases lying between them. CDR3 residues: CATKQELYGNQPQHF. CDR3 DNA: TGTGCCACCAAGCAGGAACTTTATGGCAATCAGCCCCAGCATTTT.

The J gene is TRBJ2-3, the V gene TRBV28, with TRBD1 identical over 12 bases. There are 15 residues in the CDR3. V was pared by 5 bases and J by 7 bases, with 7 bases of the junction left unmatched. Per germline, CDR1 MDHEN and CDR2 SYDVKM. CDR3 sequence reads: CASSAPGQGANTQYF. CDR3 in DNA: TGTGCCAGCAGTGCACCGGGACAGGGGGCAAATACGCAGTATTTT.

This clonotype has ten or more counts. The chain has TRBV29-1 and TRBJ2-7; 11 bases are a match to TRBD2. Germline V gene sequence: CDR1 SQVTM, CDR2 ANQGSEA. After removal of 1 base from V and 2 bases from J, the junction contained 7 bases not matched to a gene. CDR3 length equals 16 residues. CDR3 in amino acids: CSVEAPGLAGTYEQYF. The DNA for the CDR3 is TGCAGCGTTGAAGCCCCTGGACTAGCGGGTACCTACGAGCAGTACTTC.

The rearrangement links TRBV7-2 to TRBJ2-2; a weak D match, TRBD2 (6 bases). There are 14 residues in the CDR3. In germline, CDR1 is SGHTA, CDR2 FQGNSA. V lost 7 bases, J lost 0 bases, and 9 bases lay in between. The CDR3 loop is CASKGLANTGELFF. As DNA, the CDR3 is TGTGCCAGCAAGGGACTCGCGAACACCGGGGAGCTGTTTTTT.

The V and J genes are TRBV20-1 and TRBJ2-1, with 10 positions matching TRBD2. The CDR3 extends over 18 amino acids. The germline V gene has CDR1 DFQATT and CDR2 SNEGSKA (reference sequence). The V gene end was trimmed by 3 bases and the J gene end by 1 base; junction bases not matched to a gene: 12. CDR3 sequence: CSARGSGGAFQSYNEQFF. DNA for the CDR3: TGCAGTGCTAGGGGAAGCGGGGGGGCCTTCCAGTCCTACAATGAGCAGTTCTTC.